These T cell receptor beta chains were read from a single sample in a study of shared clonotypes between healthy human individuals. Clones were read by immunoSEQ multiplex PCR, and TCRdb kept only the in-frame ones, dropping some. The sample carries about 1.1 million clones, approximately 75% recorded once. Input material: memory CD4+ T cells from PBMCs. Receptors were obtained from a man between 18 and 29 years old in good health. Some clones in this sample may be carry-over from other donors' samples. Each CDR3 is given with its conserved first and last residue. D genes are given only for firm matches. Some rows have no size entry. The others give once, few or many, or a class for an expanded clone.

clone_size,v_call,cdr3_length,j_call,d_call,cdr3_aa,cdr3_nt
-,TRBV18,17,TRBJ2-2,TRBD2,CASSPPRSSGNDGELFF,TGTGCCAGCTCACCACCTCGGTCTAGCGGGAATGACGGGGAGCTGTTTTTT
-,TRBV7-3,13,TRBJ2-5,-,CASSSGSQETQYF,TGTGCCAGCAGCTCCGGGTCCCAAGAGACCCAGTACTTC
-,TRBV20-1,11,TRBJ1-2,-,CSARTLYGYTF,TGCAGTGCTAGGACGCTCTATGGCTACACCTTC
once,TRBV6-5,15,TRBJ2-5,-,CASSPPGGREETQYF,TGTGCCAGCAGCCCGCCGGGTGGTCGTGAAGAGACCCAGTACTTC
-,TRBV5-6,13,TRBJ2-4,-,CATALRGPNIQYF,TGTGCCACGGCCCTCAGGGGTCCAAACATTCAGTACTTC
few,TRBV9,13,TRBJ2-3,-,CASSFSTTDTQYF,TGTGCCAGCAGCTTCTCTACCACAGATACGCAGTATTTT
-,TRBV21-1,13,TRBJ1-1,-,CASSKKGLTEAFF,TGTGCCAGCAGCAAGAAGGGGTTAACTGAAGCTTTCTTT
-,TRBV7-7,16,TRBJ2-7,TRBD2,CASSLVLTSGRGEQYF,TGTGCCAGCAGCTTAGTGCTTACTAGCGGGAGGGGCGAGCAGTACTTC
-,TRBV7-3,16,TRBJ2-2,-,CASSQVAVSNTGELFF,TGTGCCAGCAGCCAGGTCGCGGTATCGAACACCGGGGAGCTGTTTTTT
-,TRBV7-6,16,TRBJ1-3,TRBD1,CASSLVQGGAGNTIYF,TGTGCCAGCAGCTTAGTCCAGGGGGGGGCTGGAAACACCATATATTTT
-,TRBV5-4,15,TRBJ2-3,TRBD2,CASRPGTSGPDTQYF,TGTGCCAGCAGGCCCGGGACTAGCGGGCCAGATACGCAGTATTTT
-,TRBV27,15,TRBJ2-2,-,CASSLLDAGPGELFF,TGTGCCAGCAGTTTATTAGACGCAGGACCCGGGGAGCTGTTTTTT
-,TRBV7-2,14,TRBJ1-4,TRBD1,CASSTIGTGGKLFF,TGTGCCAGCAGCACCATCGGGACAGGGGGAAAACTGTTTTTT
-,TRBV5-5,14,TRBJ1-4,-,CASTEPGLMKRVFF,TGTGCCAGCACCGAACCGGGGCTAATGAAAAGAGTGTTTTTT
-,TRBV7-8,13,TRBJ2-7,TRBD2,CASSLEGGVSPYF,TGTGCCAGCAGCTTAGAGGGAGGGGTTTCTCCGTACTTC
-,TRBV28,15,TRBJ1-4,TRBD1,CASSLSQGEYEKLFF,TGTGCCAGCAGTTTAAGCCAGGGGGAGTATGAAAAACTGTTTTTT
-,TRBV15,15,TRBJ1-4,-,CATSSGGGRTEKLFF,TGTGCCACCAGCAGTGGGGGGGGGAGGACTGAAAAACTGTTTTTT
once,TRBV11-2,15,TRBJ2-3,TRBD1,CASSLRRGRADTQYF,TGTGCCAGCAGCTTAAGAAGGGGGCGGGCAGATACGCAGTATTTT
-,TRBV7-8,19,TRBJ2-6,-,CASSFMSQALISGANVLTF,TGTGCCAGCAGCTTTATGTCACAAGCCCTCATCTCTGGGGCCAACGTCCTGACTTTC
few,TRBV7-3,15,TRBJ2-1,-,CASSFQRAGINEQFF,TGTGCCAGCAGCTTTCAGCGGGCCGGAATCAATGAGCAGTTCTTC
-,TRBV27,13,TRBJ2-3,-,CASSFSVFDTQYF,TGTGCCAGCAGTTTCTCGGTTTTCGATACGCAGTATTTT
-,TRBV7-9,16,TRBJ1-3,-,CASSLYLESSGNTIYF,TGTGCCAGCAGCTTATACTTGGAGTCCTCTGGAAACACCATATATTTT
few,TRBV6-5,16,TRBJ2-7,TRBD2,CASSYSRSGSGYEQYF,TGTGCCAGCAGTTACTCGAGAAGCGGGAGTGGGTACGAGCAGTACTTC
-,TRBV5-4,15,TRBJ2-3,TRBD2,CASSTGTTHVATQYF,TGTGCCAGCAGCACCGGGACTACGCATGTCGCTACGCAGTATTTT
-,TRBV6-6,15,TRBJ2-7,TRBD2,CASSYGSSGGYEQYF,TGCGCCAGCAGTTACGGGTCTAGCGGGGGCTACGAGCAGTACTTC
few,TRBV5-4,15,TRBJ1-3,-,CASSRQGPAGNTIYF,TGTGCCAGCAGCCGCCAGGGGCCCGCTGGAAACACCATATATTTT
once,TRBV1,16,TRBJ2-1,-,CTSSQDASGRVHEQFF,TGCACCAGCAGCCAAGATGCTAGCGGGAGGGTCCATGAGCAGTTCTTC
-,TRBV11-2,17,TRBJ2-1,TRBD2,CASSLLRGRARGNEQFF,TGTGCCAGCAGCTTACTACGCGGGAGGGCCAGGGGCAATGAGCAGTTCTTC
-,TRBV9,16,TRBJ1-3,TRBD1,CASSVGQGPTGNTIYF,TGTGCCAGCAGCGTGGGACAGGGCCCAACTGGAAACACCATATATTTT
-,TRBV5-6,15,TRBJ1-3,-,CASSSARASGNTIYF,TGTGCCAGCAGCTCCGCCCGTGCCTCTGGAAACACCATATATTTT
few,TRBV5-1,19,TRBJ1-1,TRBD1,CASSLFPASGQGAGTEAFF,TGCGCCAGCAGCTTGTTTCCGGCATCAGGACAGGGGGCAGGAACTGAAGCTTTCTTT
-,TRBV18,16,TRBJ1-4,TRBD1,CASSPGGQGRGEKLFF,TGTGCCAGCTCGCCCGGTGGACAGGGGAGGGGTGAAAAACTGTTTTTT
-,TRBV5-4,16,TRBJ2-7,-,CASSPGVGASSYEQYF,TGTGCCAGCAGCCCCGGCGTGGGGGCCTCGTCCTACGAGCAGTACTTC
-,TRBV28,15,TRBJ2-1,TRBD2,CAIGTSGRLGNEQFF,TGTGCCATCGGGACTAGCGGGAGGCTAGGGAATGAGCAGTTCTTC
-,TRBV28,13,TRBJ1-1,-,CASSLPWGTEAFF,TGTGCCAGCAGTTTGCCGTGGGGCACTGAAGCTTTCTTT
-,TRBV30,14,TRBJ1-3,-,CAWERGRSGNTIYF,TGTGCCTGGGAGAGGGGACGCTCTGGAAACACCATATATTTT
once,TRBV7-8,16,TRBJ1-3,-,CASSLLGGTPGNTIYF,TGTGCCAGCAGCTTATTGGGGGGTACCCCTGGAAACACCATATATTTT
-,TRBV7-9,17,TRBJ2-5,TRBD2,CASSSGLAGVLSETQYF,TGTGCCAGCAGCTCGGGACTAGCGGGAGTGTTGTCGGAGACCCAGTACTTC
many,TRBV27,16,TRBJ1-2,-,CASSSLTGARVYGYTF,TGTGCCAGCAGTTCCCTCACGGGGGCGCGAGTTTATGGCTACACCTTC
-,TRBV7-2,16,TRBJ1-2,-,CASSPPRWGTNYGYTF,TGTGCCAGCAGCCCCCCCCGATGGGGTACGAACTATGGCTACACCTTC
-,TRBV28,15,TRBJ1-2,-,CASSFPDRGIYGYTF,TGTGCCAGCAGTTTCCCGGACAGAGGAATCTATGGCTACACCTTC
-,TRBV4-2,18,TRBJ2-6,TRBD1,CASSQDTQGADGANVLTF,TGTGCCAGCAGCCAAGATACACAGGGGGCGGATGGGGCCAACGTCCTGACTTTC
once,TRBV30,13,TRBJ2-2,-,CAWSEQITGELFF,TGTGCCTGGAGTGAACAGATTACCGGGGAGCTGTTTTTT
many,TRBV5-4,15,TRBJ2-1,-,CASSLVLFGGGEQFF,TGTGCCAGCAGCTTGGTATTATTCGGCGGAGGCGAGCAGTTCTTC
-,TRBV7-3,13,TRBJ2-1,-,CASSLMKGHEQFF,TGTGCCAGCAGCTTAATGAAGGGGCATGAGCAGTTCTTC
-,TRBV5-6,14,TRBJ2-7,TRBD1,CASSLGGQDTSRDF,TGTGCCAGCAGCTTGGGGGGACAGGATACGTCGAGGGATTTC
-,TRBV5-4,13,TRBJ1-4,-,CASSLFPDEKLFF,TGTGCCAGCAGCTTGTTTCCAGATGAAAAACTGTTTTTT
-,TRBV9,12,TRBJ2-1,-,CASSVGLNEQFF,TGTGCCAGCAGCGTAGGCCTTAATGAGCAGTTCTTC
once,TRBV18,15,TRBJ2-1,TRBD2,CASSPGGLAGIEQFF,TGTGCCAGCTCTCCAGGGGGGCTAGCGGGGATAGAGCAGTTCTTC
-,TRBV5-1,14,TRBJ2-5,-,CASSLQGPEETQYF,TGCGCCAGCAGCCTCCAAGGGCCCGAGGAGACCCAGTACTTC
-,TRBV7-2,14,TRBJ2-5,-,CASSRSRIQETQYF,TGTGCCAGCAGTCGATCTAGGATACAAGAGACCCAGTACTTC
-,TRBV28,16,TRBJ2-7,-,CASSHSPDYAQYEQYF,TGTGCCAGCAGCCATTCGCCGGACTATGCGCAGTACGAGCAGTACTTC
-,TRBV5-1,16,TRBJ1-3,TRBD1,CASSNGTGRPGNTIYF,TGCGCCAGCAGCAATGGGACAGGGCGGCCCGGAAACACCATATATTTT
-,TRBV2,16,TRBJ1-1,-,CASRNPNRADGTEAFF,TGTGCCAGCAGGAACCCGAACAGGGCAGACGGCACTGAAGCTTTCTTT
few,TRBV6-1,10,TRBJ2-1,-,CASSGYVQFF,TGTGCCAGCAGTGGTTACGTTCAGTTCTTC
-,TRBV7-9,15,TRBJ2-1,TRBD2,CASSQSGSFGNEQFF,TGTGCCAGCAGCCAAAGCGGGAGTTTCGGGAATGAGCAGTTCTTC
once,TRBV11-2,18,TRBJ2-1,TRBD2,CASSLGPMGLAGSYEQFF,TGTGCCAGCAGCTTAGGGCCCATGGGGCTAGCGGGATCATACGAGCAGTTCTTC